Listed below are T cell receptor beta chains from one sample, sequenced in a study of naive and memory T cell subsets. TCRdb re-derived calls from the UMI-ligation and nested PCR reads in MiXCR, one entry per CDR3 protein. Among some 82,000 distinct CDR3 sequences listed, 9% were seen once. Sample: naive CD8+ T cells from blood. These receptor sequences come from a human donor in good health. The CDR3 runs from the conserved cysteine through the conserved F or W. D genes are given only for firm matches. Clone size appears in some rows only: once, few, many, or a class for an expanded clone.

TRBJ2-1	13	-	TRBV7-9	-	TGTGCCAGCAGCTTAGAATGGGAGGATGAGCAGTTCTTC	CASSLEWEDEQFF
TRBJ1-1	17	many	TRBV9	-	TGTGCCAGCAGCGTAGCTACGGGGAGGGGGTCGGCCACTGAAGCTTTCTTT	CASSVATGRGSATEAFF
TRBJ1-3	15	-	TRBV12-3/TRBV12-4	-	TGTGCCAGCAACCGACCCCGCGGGCCTGGAAACACCATATATTTT	CASNRPRGPGNTIYF
TRBJ2-6	14	few	TRBV29-1	-	TGCAGCGTTCTTGGCGTCTCTGGGGCCAACGTCCTGACTTTC	CSVLGVSGANVLTF
TRBJ2-3	13	few	TRBV7-3	-	TGTGCCAGCAGCATGGGAGTTCCAGATACGCAGTATTTT	CASSMGVPDTQYF
TRBJ2-4	11	-	TRBV5-4	-	TGTGCCAGCAGCTTGGGTAACATTCAGTACTTC	CASSLGNIQYF
TRBJ2-1	16	-	TRBV28	-	TGTGCCAGCAGCCCAACCGGGTCCAGTTATTACAATGAGCAGTTCTTC	CASSPTGSSYYNEQFF
TRBJ1-1	12	few	TRBV5-1	-	TGCGCCAGCAATCAGGGGCCCACTGAAGCTTTCTTT	CASNQGPTEAFF
TRBJ1-1	14	many	TRBV7-9	-	TGTGCCAGCAGCTTGGACCTACTGAACACTGAAGCTTTCTTT	CASSLDLLNTEAFF
TRBJ2-7	13	many	TRBV5-4	TRBD1	TGTGCCAGCAGCGGGCAGGGGGCCTACGAGCAGTACTTC	CASSGQGAYEQYF
TRBJ1-5	15	many	TRBV7-6	-	TGTGCCAGCAGCTTAGGGACGGATAGCAATCAGCCCCAGCATTTT	CASSLGTDSNQPQHF
TRBJ2-7	15	few	TRBV20-1	-	TGCAGTGCTTATTCCCTCCCCACAGGGTCCGGCGAGCAGTACTTC	CSAYSLPTGSGEQYF
TRBJ2-7	18	few	TRBV28	TRBD1	TGTGCCAGCAGTTCCCCTAGTTCAGGGAAGGGGGCTATTTACGAGCAGTACTTC	CASSSPSSGKGAIYEQYF
TRBJ2-2	16	-	TRBV4-2	-	TGTGCCAGCAGCCAAGATGGCGGTCCGAACACCGGGGAGCTGTTTTTT	CASSQDGGPNTGELFF